The 22 T cell receptor beta chains listed next were all sequenced from one sample in a study of blood T cell repertoires in COVID-19. TCRdb keeps only in-frame clones here, not all; method: immunoSEQ multiplex PCR. Of 88,000 or so clones listed, around 79% are singletons. Sequencing was done on a sample of peripheral blood. Every receptor here comes from a human donor in a cohort sampled during active COVID-19.

J is TRBJ2-1 and V is TRBV6-6, with no clear D. CDR3 length equals 11 residues. Trimming shortened V by 5 bases and J by 10 bases, and 9 bases separated the two germline ends. Germline lookup yields CDR1 MNHNY and CDR2 SVGAGI (reference sequence). The CDR3 protein is CASSPNQEQFF. CDR3 sequence (DNA): TGTGCCAGCAGTCCGAATCAGGAGCAGTTCTTC.

The chain employs TRBV2 and TRBJ2-7, with a weak D call TRBD1 (6 bases). CDR1 and CDR2 (germline): SNHLY, FYNNEI. The CDR3 contains 13 residues. V was cut by 6 bases and J by 4 bases, with 13 bases left in between. The CDR3 DNA reads TGTGCCAGCAGCCGGGACACCAGATACGAGCAGTACTTC. It translates to CASSRDTRYEQYF. The full variable domain, completed using reference TRBV2 and TRBJ2-7, is EPEVTQTPSHQVTQMGQEVILRCVPISNHLYFYWYRQILGQKVEFLVSFYNNEISEKSEIFDDQFSVERPDGSNFTLKIRSTKLEDSAMYFCASSRDTRYEQYFGPGTRLTVT.

The chain joins TRBV15 to TRBJ2-5; TRBD2 aligns across 9 bases. J lost 1 base, V lost 1 base, and 4 bases had no gene match. The CDR3 length is 16 residues. Germline CDR1 is LNHNV and CDR2 is YYDKDF (reference sequence). CDR3 sequence reads: CATSRGLAGAQETQYF. CDR3 bases: TGTGCCACCAGCAGAGGATTAGCGGGAGCCCAAGAGACCCAGTACTTC.

In its sample, this clone was seen a few times. The rearrangement joins TRBV29-1 to TRBJ2-3; 7 positions match TRBD1. Germline V gene data show CDR1 as SQVTM and CDR2 as ANQGSEA. V lost 6 bases, J lost 6 bases, and 15 bases stayed unmatched. CDR3 length equals 15 residues. The chain's CDR3 is CSVLKVGTVKDTQYF. The CDR3 bases are TGCAGCGTATTGAAGGTCGGGACAGTAAAGGATACGCAGTATTTT.

The chain uses TRBV5-4 and TRBJ2-2; D is unclear. Germline V gene sequence: CDR1 SGHNT, CDR2 YYREEE (reference sequence). V was cut by 4 bases and J by 4 bases, with 8 bases left in between. The CDR3 runs 13 residues. DNA of the CDR3: TGTGCCAGCAGCACTCAAATCACCGGGGAGCTGTTTTTT. Translating gives CASSTQITGELFF.

This clone was recorded a few times. This chain connects TRBV18 to TRBJ1-2, with 10 bases matching TRBD1. Per the germline V gene, CDR1 is KGHSH and CDR2 is LQKENI. CDR3 size: 13 residues. Trimming took 5 bases from V and 6 from J; bases not matched to a gene: 3. CDR3 protein: CASSYGQGDGYTF. CDR3 in DNA: TGTGCCAGCTCATACGGACAGGGGGATGGCTACACCTTC.

The chain joins TRBV9 to TRBJ2-3; 9 bases align to TRBD2. Germline lookup yields CDR1 SGDLS and CDR2 YYNGEE. V trimming: 0 bases; J trimming: 4 bases; junction bases outside the gene matches: 3. The CDR3 covers 15 residues. CDR3 sequence reads: CASSVVAGVADTQYF. In DNA, the CDR3 is TGTGCCAGCAGCGTAGTAGCGGGAGTGGCAGATACGCAGTATTTT.

This chain joins TRBV7-9 and TRBJ2-3; TRBD1 might be the D (5 bases). Trimming pared 1 base from V and 1 base from J, leaving 9 bases between. CDR3 length equals 15 residues. CDR1 is SEHNR, CDR2 FQNEAQ, per germline (reference sequence). CDR3 coding DNA: TGTGCCAGCAGCTTAGGCTGGGGCGGCACAGATACGCAGTATTTT. Translated: CASSLGWGGTDTQYF.

This chain connects TRBV7-2 to TRBJ2-7; 16 positions match TRBD2. The CDR3 extends over 18 amino acids. Germline CDR1 reads SGHTA; CDR2 reads FQGNSA. With V trimmed by 1 base and J by 6 bases, 9 bases remained unmatched. The CDR3 region has the DNA TGTGCCAGCAGCTTAGTACCCGGGACTAGCGGGAGGGCCCTCGAGCAGTACTTC. This translates into CASSLVPGTSGRALEQYF.

This chain connects TRBV7-2 to TRBJ2-5; D may be TRBD2 (5 bases). CDR1 is SGHTA and CDR2 is FQGNSA in the germline V gene. Trimming took 2 bases from V and 1 from J, leaving 5 bases between them. The CDR3 length is 13 residues. In nucleotides, the CDR3 is TGTGCCAGCAGCTTAAGCGGCCAAGAGACCCAGTACTTC. Amino acid sequence: CASSLSGQETQYF.

The chain employs TRBV6-5 and TRBJ2-7, with 11 nucleotides matching TRBD2. Unmatched junction bases numbered 3, after V lost 5 bases and J lost 0 bases. The CDR3 runs 15 residues. CDR1 and CDR2 (germline): MNHEY, SVGAGI. The CDR3 here is CASSQLAGDSYEQYF. The CDR3 DNA reads TGTGCCAGCAGTCAACTAGCGGGAGACTCCTACGAGCAGTACTTC.

The V gene is TRBV9, the J gene TRBJ2-2; 8 bases match TRBD2. The CDR3 extends over 17 amino acids. Germline values: CDR1 SGDLS, CDR2 YYNGEE. V shed 4 bases, J shed 6 bases, and the junction held 14 bases outside the gene matches. The CDR3 reads CASSPRGPSGSAGELFF. For the CDR3, the DNA is TGTGCCAGCAGCCCCCGAGGGCCCAGCGGGAGCGCCGGGGAGCTGTTTTTT.

V gene TRBV4-3 combines with J gene TRBJ2-3; weak D call: TRBD1 (5 bases). The V end lost 0 bases, the J end lost 0 bases, and 10 bases lay between the germline ends. This CDR3 contains 16 residues. The germline CDR1 and CDR2 sequences are LGHNA and YSLEER. CDR3 sequence (DNA): TGCGCCAGCAGCCAAGATCAGGGCCGTAGCACAGATACGCAGTATTTT. The encoded protein is CASSQDQGRSTDTQYF.

This rearrangement joins TRBV5-6 to TRBJ2-5; D might be TRBD2 (5 bases). The V end was cut by 0 bases, the J end by 5 bases, with 11 bases between. CDR1 SGHDT and CDR2 YYEEEE come from the germline V gene. The CDR3 is 14 amino acids. The CDR3 region has the DNA TGTGCCAGCAGCTTGGCGTCGGGGATTGAGACCCAGTACTTC. This translates into CASSLASGIETQYF.

The CDR3 region has the DNA TGTGCCAGCAGCCAAAGGACTGTTAACACTGAAGCTTTCTTT. It is translated as CASSQRTVNTEAFF. The rearrangement uses TRBV3-1 (or the pseudogene TRBV3-2) and TRBJ1-1; no definite D call. CDR1 LGHDT and CDR2 YNNKEL come from the germline V gene (reference sequence). This CDR3 has 14 amino acids. V lost 2 bases and J 2 bases, leaving 9 bases between the germline ends.

This chain joins TRBV10-3 and TRBJ2-3, with 10 bases matching TRBD2. After removal of 5 bases from V and 5 bases from J, the junction contained 7 bases not matched to a gene. Germline CDR1 is ENHRY and CDR2 is SYGVKD. This CDR3 is built from 15 residues. CDR3 DNA: TGTGCCATCAGTAGCGGGAGGGCCGGAGGAGATACGCAGTATTTT. Translating gives CAISSGRAGGDTQYF.

The rearrangement uses TRBV6-1 and TRBJ2-5; 7 nucleotides agree with TRBD1. This CDR3 region has 17 residues. Per germline, CDR1 MNHNS and CDR2 SASEGT. V was pared by 0 bases and J by 5 bases, with 12 bases of the junction left unmatched. This chain's CDR3 is CASSEALGQASGETQYF. The CDR3 coding sequence is TGTGCCAGCAGTGAAGCGCTCGGACAGGCCTCGGGGGAGACCCAGTACTTC.

The chain has TRBV10-3 and TRBJ1-1, with a possible D match to TRBD1 (5 bases). CDR1 and CDR2 from the germline V gene are ENHRY and SYGVKD. Trimming removed 4 bases from V and 0 bases from J, with 9 bases in between. The CDR3 is 14 amino acids. CDR3 bases: TGTGCCATCAGTGTGGGGCAGCTGAACACTGAAGCTTTCTTT. Amino acid sequence: CAISVGQLNTEAFF.

The chain has TRBV7-8 and TRBJ2-5; the match to TRBD2 covers 12 bases. The CDR3 runs 14 residues. The junction had 5 bases not matched to a gene; V was cut back by 8 bases and J by 4 bases. The germline V gene has CDR1 SGHVS and CDR2 FQNEAQ. The CDR3 coding sequence is TGTGCCAGCCGCCCGGGACTAGCGGGAGAGACCCAGTACTTC. It codes for CASRPGLAGETQYF.

This clone was recorded once. The rearrangement uses TRBV6-5 and TRBJ2-7; the match to TRBD2 covers 13 bases. After removal of 10 bases from V and 3 bases from J, the junction contained 3 bases not matched to a gene. The germline V gene has CDR1 MNHEY and CDR2 SVGAGI. The length of the CDR3 is 13 residues. CDR3 protein: CATGTSGVYEQYF. CDR3 nucleotide sequence: TGTGCCACCGGGACTAGCGGGGTCTACGAGCAGTACTTC.

The J gene is TRBJ2-1, the V gene TRBV24-1, with a possible D match to TRBD2 (6 bases). The V and J ends lost 4 bases and 4 bases respectively, with 16 bases between them. CDR1 KGHDR and CDR2 SFDVKD come from the germline V gene. The CDR3 sequence is 16 residues long. The CDR3 is CATSETTAGAYNEQFF. The CDR3 DNA is TGTGCCACCAGTGAAACCACAGCGGGTGCATACAATGAGCAGTTCTTC.

The chain uses TRBV7-2 and TRBJ2-7, with 15 bases that match TRBD2. This CDR3 region has 15 residues. The V gene end was trimmed by 3 bases and the J gene end by 4 bases; junction bases not matched to a gene: 1. CDR1 SGHTA and CDR2 FQGNSA come from the germline V gene. DNA for the CDR3: TGTGCCAGCAGCTTTGGACTAGCGGGAGGGTACGAGCAGTACTTC. Protein: CASSFGLAGGYEQYF.